The TCR beta chain described here comes from a study of HIV-infected patients and healthy controls. Study details: The CD4:CD8 ratio increased slightly in early therapy, but CD8 counts showed no consistent change. Findings and limits, study-wide: Treated samples reflected only about three months of therapy, arguably too short to observe immune reconstitution.

Worth noting for this clonotype: What it recognizes is unknown.

Follow-up blood was drawn about 14 weeks, roughly three months, after antiretroviral therapy began. Whole blood was used without fractionation, so all unsorted peripheral T cells were included. Germline CDR1 LGHNT, CDR2 FRNRAP. Deletions cut 4 bases from V and 4 bases from J, with 14 bases between. The CDR3 is made up of 14 amino acids. About 480 ng RNA was reverse transcribed with alpha and beta constant-region primers. Using multiplexing indices, alpha and beta chain libraries were generated apart by chain-specific third strand synthesis. Priming off the SP2 site generated the second strand. Each CDR3 protein is one row after TCRdb ran MiXCR on the 5' RACE reads. This sample has about 14,000 distinct CDR3 sequences, with roughly 12% found just once.

This chain connects TRBV12-5 to TRBJ2-7; tentatively, D is TRBD1 (5 bases). The TCR sequence derives from an adult with HIV infection. The donor label of this sample is uncertain. The specimen comprised blood, sampled during antiretroviral therapy. The CDR3 region is CASGSQEGVYEQYF. DNA for the CDR3: TGTGCTAGTGGTTCCCAGGAAGGGGTATACGAGCAGTACTTC.